This T cell receptor beta chain was captured in a study of identifying expanded T cells in peripheral blood. Generated by immunoSEQ multiplex PCR, the TCRdb table keeps only in-frame clones and is missing some. Of more than 70,000 clones listed, approximately 84% were seen once; the top ten hold 5.6%. Comment on this clone: What it binds is unknown.

Study-level findings and limits: Over approximately two and four weeks, about 15 and 18 clones changed, versus roughly 1.2 between replicates.

During the collection period, no donor immune events like infections were recorded. Germline V gene data show CDR1 as MNHEY and CDR2 as SVGAGI. This CDR3 has 14 amino acids. Trimming removed 0 bases from V and 7 bases from J, with 10 bases in between. The rearrangement links TRBV6-5 to TRBJ2-1; D unresolved. Sequences were obtained from blood. This receptor was taken from a person aged 18 to 70 in good health. CDR3 in amino acids: CASSYSNAGNEQFF. CDR3 sequence (DNA): TGTGCCAGCAGTTACTCGAATGCTGGGAATGAGCAGTTCTTC.